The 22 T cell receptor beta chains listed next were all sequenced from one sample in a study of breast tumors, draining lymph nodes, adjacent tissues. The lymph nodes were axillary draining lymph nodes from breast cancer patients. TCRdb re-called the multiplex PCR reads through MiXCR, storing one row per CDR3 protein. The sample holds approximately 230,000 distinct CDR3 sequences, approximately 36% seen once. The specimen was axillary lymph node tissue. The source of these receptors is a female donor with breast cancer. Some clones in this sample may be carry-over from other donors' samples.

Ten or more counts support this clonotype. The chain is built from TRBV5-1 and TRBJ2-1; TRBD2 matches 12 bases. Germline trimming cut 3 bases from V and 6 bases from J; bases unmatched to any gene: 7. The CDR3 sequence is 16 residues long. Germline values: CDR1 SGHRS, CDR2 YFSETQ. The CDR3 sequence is CASSSQLAGGGNEQFF. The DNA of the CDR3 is TGCGCCAGCAGCTCACAACTAGCGGGAGGAGGCAATGAGCAGTTCTTC.

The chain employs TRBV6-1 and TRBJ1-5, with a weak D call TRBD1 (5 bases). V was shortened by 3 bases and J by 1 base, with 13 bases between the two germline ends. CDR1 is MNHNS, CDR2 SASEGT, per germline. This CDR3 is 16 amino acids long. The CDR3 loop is CASSDEGRRSNQPQHF. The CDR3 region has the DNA TGTGCCAGCAGTGATGAGGGGAGGAGGAGCAATCAGCCCCAGCATTTT.

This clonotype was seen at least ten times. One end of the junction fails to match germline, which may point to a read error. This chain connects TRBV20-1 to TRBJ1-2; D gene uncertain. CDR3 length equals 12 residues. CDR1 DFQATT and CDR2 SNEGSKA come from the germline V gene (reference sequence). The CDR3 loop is CSATTGSYGSTF. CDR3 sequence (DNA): TGCAGTGCCACTACCGGGTCCTATGGCTCCACCTTC.

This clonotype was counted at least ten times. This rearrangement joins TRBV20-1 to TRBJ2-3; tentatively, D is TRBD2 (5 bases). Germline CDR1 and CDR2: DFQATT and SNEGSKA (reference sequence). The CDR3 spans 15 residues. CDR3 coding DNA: TGCAGCGGCGGGCTCGGAGCGGCTAGCACAGATACGCAGTATTTT. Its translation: CSGGLGAASTDTQYF.

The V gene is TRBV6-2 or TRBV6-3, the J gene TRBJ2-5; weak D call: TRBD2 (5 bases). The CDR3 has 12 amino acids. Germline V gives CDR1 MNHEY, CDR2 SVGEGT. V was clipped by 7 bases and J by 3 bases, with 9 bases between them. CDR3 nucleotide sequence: TGTGCCAGCAAGCGTAGCGAAGAGACCCAGTACTTC. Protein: CASKRSEETQYF.

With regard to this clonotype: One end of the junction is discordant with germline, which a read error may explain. CDR3 DNA: TGTGCCAGCAGCTCCCGGGCCCGACGGGAGACCCAGCACTTC. It codes for CASSSRARRETQHF. The chain couples TRBV7-2 to TRBJ2-5, with D perhaps TRBD2 (6 bases). The CDR3 runs to 14 residues. Germline V gene data show CDR1 as SGHTA and CDR2 as FQGNSA.

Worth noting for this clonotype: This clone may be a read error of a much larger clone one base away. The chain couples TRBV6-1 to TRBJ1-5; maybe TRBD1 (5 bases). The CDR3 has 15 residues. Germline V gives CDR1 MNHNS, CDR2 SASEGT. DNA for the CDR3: TGTGCCGGCAGTGAAGCCCCAGGGAGGGAACAGCCCCAGCATTTT. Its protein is CAGSEAPGREQPQHF.

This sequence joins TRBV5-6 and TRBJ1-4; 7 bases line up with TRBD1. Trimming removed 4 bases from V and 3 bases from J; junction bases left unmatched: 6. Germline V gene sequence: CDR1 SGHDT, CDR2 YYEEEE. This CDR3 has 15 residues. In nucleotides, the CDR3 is TGTGCCAGCAGCCTACAACAGGGGTCTAATGAAAAACTGTTTTTT. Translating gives CASSLQQGSNEKLFF. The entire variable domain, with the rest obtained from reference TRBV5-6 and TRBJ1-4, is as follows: DAGVTQSPTHLIKTRGQQVTLRCSPKSGHDTVSWYQQALGQGPQFIFQYYEEEERQRGNFPDRFSGHQFPNYSSELNVNALLLGDSALYLCASSLQQGSNEKLFFGSGTQLSVL.

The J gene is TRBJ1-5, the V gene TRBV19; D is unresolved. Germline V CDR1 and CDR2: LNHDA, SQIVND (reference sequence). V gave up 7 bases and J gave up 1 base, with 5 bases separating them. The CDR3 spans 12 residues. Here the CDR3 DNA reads TGTGCCAGTACCCAAAGCAATCAGCCCCAGCATTTT. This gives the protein CASTQSNQPQHF.

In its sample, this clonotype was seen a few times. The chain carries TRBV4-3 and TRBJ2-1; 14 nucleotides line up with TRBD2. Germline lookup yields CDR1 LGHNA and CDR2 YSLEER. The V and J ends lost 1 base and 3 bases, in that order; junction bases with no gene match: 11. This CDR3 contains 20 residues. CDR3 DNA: TGCGCCAGCAGCCAAGCTAGTAGACTAGCGGGGGGGCCGTTCTACAATGAGCAGTTCTTC. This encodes CASSQASRLAGGPFYNEQFF.

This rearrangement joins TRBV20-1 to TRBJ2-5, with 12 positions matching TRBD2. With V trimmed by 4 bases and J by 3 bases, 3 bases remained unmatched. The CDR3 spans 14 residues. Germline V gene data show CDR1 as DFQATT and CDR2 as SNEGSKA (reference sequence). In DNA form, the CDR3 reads TGCAGTGCTATACTAGCGGGGGGCAAAGAGACCCAGTACTTC. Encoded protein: CSAILAGGKETQYF.

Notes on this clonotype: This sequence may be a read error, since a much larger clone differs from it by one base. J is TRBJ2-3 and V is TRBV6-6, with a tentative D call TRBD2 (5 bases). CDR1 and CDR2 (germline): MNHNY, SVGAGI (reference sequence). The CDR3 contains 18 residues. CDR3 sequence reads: CAGSYSVDPLRATDTQYF. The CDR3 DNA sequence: TGTGCCGGCAGTTACTCCGTGGACCCACTGAGGGCCACAGATACGCAGTATTTT.

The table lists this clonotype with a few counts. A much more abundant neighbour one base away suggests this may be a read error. CDR3 region: CASSQERPSGGGTQYF. The CDR3 DNA sequence: TGTGCCAGCAGCCAAGAAAGGCCTAGCGGGGGTGGGACCCAGTACTTC. J is TRBJ2-5 and V is TRBV14, with 10 bases matching TRBD2. The CDR3 totals 16 residues. The germline gives CDR1 SGHDN, CDR2 FVKESK. Trimming removed 0 bases from V and 7 bases from J; junction bases left unmatched: 8.

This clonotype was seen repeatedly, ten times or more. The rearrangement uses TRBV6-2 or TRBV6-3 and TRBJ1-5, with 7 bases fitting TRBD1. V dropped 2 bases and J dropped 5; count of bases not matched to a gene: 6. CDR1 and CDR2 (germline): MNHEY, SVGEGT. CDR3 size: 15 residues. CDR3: CASSYTPGQYQPQHF. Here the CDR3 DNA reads TGTGCCAGCAGTTACACCCCGGGACAGTATCAGCCCCAGCATTTT.

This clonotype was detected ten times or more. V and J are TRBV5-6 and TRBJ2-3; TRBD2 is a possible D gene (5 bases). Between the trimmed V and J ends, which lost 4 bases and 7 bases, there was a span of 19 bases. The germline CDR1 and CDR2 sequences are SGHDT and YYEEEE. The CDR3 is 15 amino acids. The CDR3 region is CASSAEGLYENTQYF. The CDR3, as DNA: TGTGCCAGCAGCGCTGAGGGTCTCTATGAGAATACGCAGTATTTT.

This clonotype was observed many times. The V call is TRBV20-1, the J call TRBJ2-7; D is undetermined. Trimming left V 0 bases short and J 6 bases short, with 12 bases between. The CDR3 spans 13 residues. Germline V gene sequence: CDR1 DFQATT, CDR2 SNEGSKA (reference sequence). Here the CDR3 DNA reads TGCAGTGCTAGAGAGGCACTCAGAAGCGAGCAGTACTTC. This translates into CSAREALRSEQYF.

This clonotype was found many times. DNA of the CDR3: TGTGCCAGCAGCTTTATCGGCCGGGAGACCCAGTACTTC. The encoded protein is CASSFIGRETQYF. The chain employs TRBV5-6 and TRBJ2-5; no clear D gene. Germline-derived CDR1 and CDR2 are SGHDT and YYEEEE. V was trimmed by 2 bases and J by 5 bases, leaving 10 bases between them. The CDR3 covers 13 residues.

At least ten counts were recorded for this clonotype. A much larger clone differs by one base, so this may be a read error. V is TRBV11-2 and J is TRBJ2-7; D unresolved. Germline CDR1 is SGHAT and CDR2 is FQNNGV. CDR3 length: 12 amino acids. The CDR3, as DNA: TGTGCCAGCAGCACCGATGGCTACGCGCAGTACTTC. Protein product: CASSTDGYAQYF.

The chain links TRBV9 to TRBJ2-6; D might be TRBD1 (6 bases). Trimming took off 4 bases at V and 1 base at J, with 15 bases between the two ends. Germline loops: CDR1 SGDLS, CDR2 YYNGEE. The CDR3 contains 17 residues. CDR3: CASSYLTGKSGANVLTF. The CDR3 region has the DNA TGTGCCAGCAGCTACCTGACAGGCAAATCTGGGGCCAACGTCCTGACTTTC.

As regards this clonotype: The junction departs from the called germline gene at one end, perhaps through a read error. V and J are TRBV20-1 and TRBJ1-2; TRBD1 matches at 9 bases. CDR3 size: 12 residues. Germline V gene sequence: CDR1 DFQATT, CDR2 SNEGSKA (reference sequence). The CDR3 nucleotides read TGCAGTGCCGGGACAGGGCGCTATGGCTACGCCTTC. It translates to CSAGTGRYGYAF.

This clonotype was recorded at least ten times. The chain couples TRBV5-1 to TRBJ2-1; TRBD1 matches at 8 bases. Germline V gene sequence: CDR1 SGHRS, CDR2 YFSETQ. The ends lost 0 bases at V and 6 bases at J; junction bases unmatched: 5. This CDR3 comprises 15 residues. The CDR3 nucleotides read TGCGCCAGCAGCTTGGGGGACAGGTTACTCAATGAGCAGTTCTTC. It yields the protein CASSLGDRLLNEQFF.

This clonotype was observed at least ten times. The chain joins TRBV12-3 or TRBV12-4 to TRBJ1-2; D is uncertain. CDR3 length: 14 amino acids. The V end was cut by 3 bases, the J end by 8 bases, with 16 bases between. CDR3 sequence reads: CASSFGSQERGYTF. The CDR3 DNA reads TGTGCCAGCAGTTTTGGCAGCCAAGAGCGGGGCTACACCTTC.